This T cell receptor (beta chain) originates from a study of shared clonotypes between healthy human individuals. Study-wide background: Donor composition was a couple of women and three men, aged 18 to 49. Each donor's CD4 naive and CD4 memory cells filled three plates apiece, CD8 naive two, and CD8 memory one.

Naive CD8 cells, CD45RO-negative and positively selected for CCR7, excluded terminally differentiated effector memory CD45RA+ cells. In the source study's methods: Junction-only immunoSEQ sequences carried no quality scores, so filtering differed. Assay used: immunoSEQ multiplex PCR; TCRdb lists only in-frame clones, some missing. Clonal size and the V and J genes are those of that table, whereas D and trimming came from the DNA. The data hold around 2,000,000 clones, with roughly 95% observed a single time. Germline-derived CDR1 and CDR2 are SEHNR and FQNEAQ (reference sequence). The V segment lost 4 bases and the J segment 4 bases; nucleotides outside the gene matches: 6. This CDR3 comprises 14 residues.

The chain employs TRBV7-9 and TRBJ2-7; 8 bases are shared with TRBD2. The sequence was collected from a man aged 18 to 35 in good health. Specimen: naive CD8+ T cells sorted from blood. In DNA form, the CDR3 reads TGTGCCAGCAGCTCTCTAGCGGGCCTATACGAGCAGTACTTC. Its translation: CASSSLAGLYEQYF.